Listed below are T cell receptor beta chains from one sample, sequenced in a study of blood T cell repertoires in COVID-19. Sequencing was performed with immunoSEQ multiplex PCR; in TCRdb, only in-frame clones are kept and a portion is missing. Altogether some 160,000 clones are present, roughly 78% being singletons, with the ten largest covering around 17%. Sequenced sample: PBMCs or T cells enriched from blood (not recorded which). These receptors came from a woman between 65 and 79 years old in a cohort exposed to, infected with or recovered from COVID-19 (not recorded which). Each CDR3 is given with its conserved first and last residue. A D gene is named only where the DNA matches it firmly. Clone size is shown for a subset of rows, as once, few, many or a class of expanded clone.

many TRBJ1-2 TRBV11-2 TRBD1 TGTGCCAGCAGCTTATTAGGCCAGGGGGCGAAGGGCTACACCTTC CASSLLGQGAKGYTF
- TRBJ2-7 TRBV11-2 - TGTGCCAGCAGCTTACTACCGGGTAACGAGCAGTACTTC CASSLLPGNEQYF
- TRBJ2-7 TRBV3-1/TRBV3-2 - TGTGCCAGCAGCCGGTCGGACAGCTCCTACGAGCAGTACTTC CASSRSDSSYEQYF
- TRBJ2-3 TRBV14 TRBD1 TGTGCCAGCAGCCGGGTAACAGGGGGCACAGATACGCAGTATTTT CASSRVTGGTDTQYF
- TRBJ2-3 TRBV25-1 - TGTGCCAGCAGTGTCGGAGACCCGCAGTATTTT CASSVGDPQYF
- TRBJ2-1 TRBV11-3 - TGTGCCAGCAGCCAAGGAGAAATATACAATGAGCAGTTCTTC CASSQGEIYNEQFF
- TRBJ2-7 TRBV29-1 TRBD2 TGCAGCGTAACATGGGCTAGCGGAGGACCCACTTCCACCTACGAGCAGTACTTC CSVTWASGGPTSTYEQYF
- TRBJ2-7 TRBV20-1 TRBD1 TGCAGTGCTAGTGCCTCGGACAGGCTCTACGAGCAGTACTTC CSASASDRLYEQYF
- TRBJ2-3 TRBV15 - TGTGCCACCAGCATTTCTAGTGCTAGCACAGATACGCAGTATTTT CATSISSASTDTQYF
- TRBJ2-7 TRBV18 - TGTGCCAGCTCACCGCAACAGGGTTCCTACGAGCAGTACTTC CASSPQQGSYEQYF
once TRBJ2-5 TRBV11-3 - TGTGCCAGCAGCTTAGAAATGCGGGAGACCCAGTACTTC CASSLEMRETQYF
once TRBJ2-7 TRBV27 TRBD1 TGTGCCAGCAGTTTATATGCTTGGACAGGGGGCTCCTACGAGCAGTACTTC CASSLYAWTGGSYEQYF
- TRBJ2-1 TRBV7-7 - TGTGCTAGCAGCGCGACCCTTAGCGGAGAGCAGTTCTTC CASSATLSGEQFF
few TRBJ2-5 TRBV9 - TGTGCCAGCAGCGTAGGAGGGAAAGAGACCCAGTACTTC CASSVGGKETQYF
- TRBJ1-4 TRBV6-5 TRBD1 TGTGCCAGCAGGGAGGGACAGGGGTCAGGACTGTTTTTT CASREGQGSGLFF
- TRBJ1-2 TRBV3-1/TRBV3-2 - TGTGCCAGCAGCCCTACGGCAGGGGCAGGCTACACCTTC CASSPTAGAGYTF
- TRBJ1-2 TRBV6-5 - TGTGCCAGCGGGACATGGGGAATCGGCTACACCTTC CASGTWGIGYTF
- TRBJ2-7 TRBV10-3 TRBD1 TGTGCCACACAGGGGGCGCGGGAGCAGTACTTC CATQGAREQYF
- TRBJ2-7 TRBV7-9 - TGTGCCAGCAGCTTACTGGGAGGCTACGAGCAGTACTTC CASSLLGGYEQYF
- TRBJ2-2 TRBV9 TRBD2 TGTGCCAGCAGCGTATTTAGCGGGAGTGGCGGGGAGCTGTTTTTT CASSVFSGSGGELFF
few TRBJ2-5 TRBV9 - TGTGCCAGCAGCGTAGGGTCTCCGGGCAGGGGAGACGAGACCCAGTACTTC CASSVGSPGRGDETQYF
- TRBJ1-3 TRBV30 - TGTGCCTGGAGTGCGGGATCCGGAAACACCATATATTTT CAWSAGSGNTIYF
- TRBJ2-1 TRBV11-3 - TGTGCCAGCAGCTTAGTTCCGGGGAATGAGCAGTTCTTC CASSLVPGNEQFF
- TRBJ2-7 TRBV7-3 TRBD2 TGTGCCAGCAGCCTTTACGCGGGAGGGCTGGGCGAGCAGTACTTC CASSLYAGGLGEQYF
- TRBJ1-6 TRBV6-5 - TGTGCCAGCAGTTACTCCCCCGCCGTCGGGTATTCACCCCTCCACTTT CASSYSPAVGYSPLHF